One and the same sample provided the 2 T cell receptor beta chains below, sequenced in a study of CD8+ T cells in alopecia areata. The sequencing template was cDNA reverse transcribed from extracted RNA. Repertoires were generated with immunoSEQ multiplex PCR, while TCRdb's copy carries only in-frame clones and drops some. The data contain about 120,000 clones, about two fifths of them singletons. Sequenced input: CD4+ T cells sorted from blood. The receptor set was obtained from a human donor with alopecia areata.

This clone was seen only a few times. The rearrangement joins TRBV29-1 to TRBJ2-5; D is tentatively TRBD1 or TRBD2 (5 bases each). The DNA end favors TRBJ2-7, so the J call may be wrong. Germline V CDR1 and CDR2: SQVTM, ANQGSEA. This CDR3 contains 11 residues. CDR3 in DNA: TGCAGCGTTGCTGAGGGGAACGAGCAGTACTTC. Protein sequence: CSVAEGNEQYF.

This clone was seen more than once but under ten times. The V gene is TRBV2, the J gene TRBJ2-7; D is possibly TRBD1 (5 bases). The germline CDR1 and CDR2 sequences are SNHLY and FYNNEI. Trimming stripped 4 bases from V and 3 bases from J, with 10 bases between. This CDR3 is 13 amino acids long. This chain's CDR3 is CASSVRGIYEQYF. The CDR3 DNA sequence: TGTGCCAGCAGTGTTAGGGGTATCTACGAGCAGTACTTC.